This is a list of T cell receptor beta chains from one sample in a study of blood T cell repertoires in COVID-19. The method was immunoSEQ multiplex PCR; TCRdb's version includes in-frame clones alone and lacks a portion of them. The top ten clones hold about 5% of a sample with under 75,000 clones, just under 75% of them seen once. The sample was peripheral blood. These receptors were taken from a woman between 70 and 85 years old with COVID-19, enrolled during active disease. CDR3s include the opening cysteine and the closing phenylalanine or tryptophan. The order of the fields is J gene, clone size, V gene, D gene, CDR3 protein, CDR3 DNA. A D gene is named only where the DNA matches it firmly. The listing skips clone size in some rows; elsewhere it reads once, few, many or a size class.

TRBJ1-1 NA TRBV6-2/TRBV6-3 NA CASSIRAYTEAFF TGTGCCAGCAGCATCAGGGCGTACACTGAAGCTTTCTTT
TRBJ2-7 NA TRBV11-2 TRBD2 CASSGAGDYEQYF TGTGCCAGCAGTGGAGCGGGGGACTACGAGCAGTACTTC
TRBJ2-1 NA TRBV9 NA CASTPRGSSSYNEQFF TGTGCCAGCACCCCCCGGGGGTCTAGCTCCTACAATGAGCAGTTCTTC
TRBJ1-4 once TRBV4-3 NA CASSQTTGLGNEKLFF TGCGCCAGCAGCCAAACAACGGGACTGGGGAATGAAAAACTGTTTTTT
TRBJ1-1 NA TRBV12-3/TRBV12-4 NA CASRFRGTEAFF TGTGCCAGCAGGTTTAGGGGCACTGAAGCTTTCTTT
TRBJ1-3 NA TRBV5-4 NA CASSQNQGPGNTIYF TGTGCCAGCAGCCAAAACCAGGGGCCTGGAAACACCATATATTTT
TRBJ2-1 NA TRBV19 TRBD2 CASSIGVWEGLAGHNEQFF TGTGCCAGTAGTATAGGTGTCTGGGAGGGACTAGCGGGCCACAATGAGCAGTTCTTC
TRBJ2-1 NA TRBV5-4 NA CASSGGAVYNEQFF TGTGCCAGCAGCGGGGGGGCGGTCTACAATGAGCAGTTCTTC
TRBJ1-2 NA TRBV6-2/TRBV6-3 NA CASSYDRRANYGYTF TGTGCCAGCAGTTACGACAGAAGAGCTAACTATGGCTACACCTTC
TRBJ2-3 few TRBV27 TRBD1 CASRFPGQGTDTQYF TGTGCCAGCAGATTCCCGGGACAGGGCACAGATACGCAGTATTTT
TRBJ2-2 NA TRBV3-1/TRBV3-2 NA CASSRDWASGELFF TGTGCCAGCAGCCGGGACTGGGCCTCCGGGGAGCTGTTTTTT
TRBJ2-2 NA TRBV6-2/TRBV6-3 TRBD2 CASSYRPAGVGELFF TGTGCCAGCAGTTACCGCCCAGCGGGAGTCGGGGAGCTGTTTTTT
TRBJ2-1 NA TRBV5-6 TRBD1 CASSPGTGVAFEQFF TGTGCCAGCAGCCCCGGGACAGGGGTTGCGTTTGAGCAGTTCTTC
TRBJ1-5 NA TRBV29-1 TRBD1 CSVPGTGVGQPQHF TGCAGCGTTCCAGGGACAGGGGTAGGTCAGCCCCAGCATTTT
TRBJ2-2 NA TRBV7-6 TRBD1 CASSHRGLGTGELFF TGTGCCAGCAGCCACAGGGGATTGGGGACCGGGGAGCTGTTTTTT
TRBJ1-2 many TRBV28 NA CASSFPAGSNYGYTF TGTGCCAGCAGTTTCCCTGCAGGGTCAAACTATGGCTACACCTTC
TRBJ2-1 NA TRBV3-1/TRBV3-2 NA CASSQSDSCNEQFF TGTGCCAGCAGTCAGTCTGACAGTTGCAATGAGCAGTTCTTC
TRBJ1-5 NA TRBV19 NA CASRTTPGETQPQHF TGTGCCAGTAGAACCACCCCAGGGGAGACTCAGCCCCAGCATTTT
TRBJ1-4 NA TRBV7-2 TRBD1 CASSDRGRDGEKLFF TGTGCCAGCAGCGACAGGGGGCGCGATGGTGAAAAACTGTTTTTT
TRBJ2-2 NA TRBV7-3 TRBD2 CASSSLAGGTGELFF TGTGCCAGCAGCTCCCTAGCGGGAGGAACCGGGGAGCTGTTTTTT
TRBJ2-3 NA TRBV9 NA CASSQSNPGGTPSTDTQYF TGTGCCAGCAGCCAATCAAACCCGGGTGGGACTCCTAGCACAGATACGCAGTATTTT
TRBJ2-2 NA TRBV6-5 NA CASREGGANTGELFF TGTGCCAGCAGAGAGGGCGGGGCAAACACCGGGGAGCTGTTTTTT
TRBJ1-4 NA TRBV12-3/TRBV12-4 NA CASTKGANEKLFF TGTGCCAGCACCAAGGGAGCTAATGAAAAACTGTTTTTT
TRBJ1-1 NA TRBV6-6 NA CASSYAQGGAFF TGTGCCAGCAGTTACGCCCAGGGCGGAGCTTTCTTT
TRBJ1-6 NA TRBV4-3 NA CASSQDSSYNSPLHF TGCGCCAGCAGCCAAGACAGCTCCTATAATTCACCCCTCCACTTT
TRBJ1-2 NA TRBV29-1 NA CSVGDPRAGYTF TGCAGCGTTGGGGATCCCAGGGCAGGCTACACCTTC